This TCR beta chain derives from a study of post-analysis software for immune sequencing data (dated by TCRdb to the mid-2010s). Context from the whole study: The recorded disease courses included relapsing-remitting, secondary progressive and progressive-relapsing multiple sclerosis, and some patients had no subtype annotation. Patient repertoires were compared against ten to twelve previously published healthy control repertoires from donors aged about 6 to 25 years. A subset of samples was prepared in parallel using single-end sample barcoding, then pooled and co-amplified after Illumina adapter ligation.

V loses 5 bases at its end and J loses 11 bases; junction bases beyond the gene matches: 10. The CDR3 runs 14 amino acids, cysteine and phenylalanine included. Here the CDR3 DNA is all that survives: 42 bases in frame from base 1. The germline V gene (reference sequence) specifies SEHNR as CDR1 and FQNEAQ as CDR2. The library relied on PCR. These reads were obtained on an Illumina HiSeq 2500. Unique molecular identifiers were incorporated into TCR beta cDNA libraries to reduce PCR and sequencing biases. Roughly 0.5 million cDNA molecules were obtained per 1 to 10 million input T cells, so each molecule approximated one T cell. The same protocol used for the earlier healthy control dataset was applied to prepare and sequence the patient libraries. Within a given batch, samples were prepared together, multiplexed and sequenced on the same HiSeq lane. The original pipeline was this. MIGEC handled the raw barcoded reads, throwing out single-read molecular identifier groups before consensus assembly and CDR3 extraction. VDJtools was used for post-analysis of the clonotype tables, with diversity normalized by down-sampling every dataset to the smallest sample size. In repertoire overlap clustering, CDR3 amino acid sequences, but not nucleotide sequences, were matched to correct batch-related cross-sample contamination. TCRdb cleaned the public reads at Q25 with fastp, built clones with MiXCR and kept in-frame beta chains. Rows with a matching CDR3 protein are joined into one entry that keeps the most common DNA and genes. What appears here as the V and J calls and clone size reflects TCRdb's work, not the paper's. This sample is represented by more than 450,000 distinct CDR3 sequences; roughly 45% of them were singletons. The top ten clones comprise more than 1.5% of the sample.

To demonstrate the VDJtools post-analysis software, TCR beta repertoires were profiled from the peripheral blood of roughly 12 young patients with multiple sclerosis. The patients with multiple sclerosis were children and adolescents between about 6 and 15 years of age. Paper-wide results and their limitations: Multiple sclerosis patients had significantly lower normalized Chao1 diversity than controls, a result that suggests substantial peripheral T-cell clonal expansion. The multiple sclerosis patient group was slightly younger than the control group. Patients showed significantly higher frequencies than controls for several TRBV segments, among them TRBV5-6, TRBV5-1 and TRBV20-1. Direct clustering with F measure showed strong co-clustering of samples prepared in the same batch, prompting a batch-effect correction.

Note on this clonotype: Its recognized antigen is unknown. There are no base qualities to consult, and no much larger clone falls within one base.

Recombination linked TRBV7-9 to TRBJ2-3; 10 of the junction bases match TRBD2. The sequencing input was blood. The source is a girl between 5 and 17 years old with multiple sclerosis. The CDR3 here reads CASSLSPSGSGQYF. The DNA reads TGTGCCAGCAGCCTAAGTCCTAGCGGGAGTGGGCAGTATTTT.